The 18 T cell receptor beta chains below come from one sample, sequenced in a study of blood T cell repertoires in COVID-19. The table came from immunoSEQ multiplex PCR; TCRdb's copy has only in-frame clones and leaves some out. This sample carries around 140,000 clones, roughly 84% of them seen once, and the ten largest clones take 3.5% to 4.5%. Sequences were obtained from peripheral blood. The receptors here all came from an older woman with acute or convalescent COVID-19.

The gene calls are TRBV7-3 and TRBJ2-2; TRBD1 might be the D (5 bases). The germline V gene encodes CDR1 SGHTA and CDR2 FQGTGA. V lost 5 bases to trimming and J lost 6 bases, with 10 bases between them. The CDR3 spans 13 residues. For the CDR3, the DNA is TGTGCCAGCAGCCCCAGGGTCGCCGGGGAGCTGTTTTTT. Its translation is CASSPRVAGELFF. Complete variable domain (other parts from reference TRBV7-3 and TRBJ2-2): GAGVSQTPSNKVTEKGKYVELRCDPISGHTALYWYRQSLGQGPEFLIYFQGTGAADDSGLPNDRFFAVRPEGSVSTLKIQRTERGDSAVYLCASSPRVAGELFFGEGSRLTVL.

V gene TRBV6-5 combines with J gene TRBJ1-5; possibly TRBD1 for D (6 bases). Trimming took 4 bases from V and 3 from J, leaving 10 bases between them. Germline loops: CDR1 MNHEY, CDR2 SVGAGI. The CDR3 consists of 14 residues. DNA for the CDR3: TGTGCCAGCAGTTCTACAGGGCCCAATCAGCCCCAGCATTTT. Translation gives CASSSTGPNQPQHF.

The chain couples TRBV18 to TRBJ2-2; a weak D match, TRBD1 (5 bases). V was clipped by 2 bases and J by 1 base, with 11 bases between them. The CDR3 is 16 residues long. CDR1 KGHSH and CDR2 LQKENI come from the germline V gene. The CDR3 bases are TGTGCCAGCTCACCATCACAGGAGATGAACACCGGGGAGCTGTTTTTT. Translation: CASSPSQEMNTGELFF.

This clone was seen only a few times. This chain connects TRBV28 to TRBJ2-3; 10 nucleotides align to TRBD2. Unmatched junction bases numbered 7, after V lost 3 bases and J lost 1 base. The germline V gene has CDR1 MDHEN and CDR2 SYDVKM. This CDR3 comprises 17 residues. CDR3 in DNA: TGTGCCAGCAGTTTTTCCCCGGGGACTAGCGGCACAGATACGCAGTATTTT. It codes for CASSFSPGTSGTDTQYF.

Here the CDR3 reads CATSVTLGTYGYTF. The DNA of the CDR3 is TGTGCCACCAGCGTCACCCTAGGAACCTATGGCTACACCTTC. The V call is TRBV15, the J call TRBJ1-2, with unresolved D. V dropped 5 bases and J dropped 4 bases, with 14 bases sitting between them. The germline V gene encodes CDR1 LNHNV and CDR2 YYDKDF (reference sequence). CDR3 size: 14 residues.

The rearrangement uses TRBV5-1 and TRBJ1-1; tentatively, D is TRBD1 (6 bases). The CDR3 length is 16 residues. Germline CDR1 and CDR2: SGHRS and YFSETQ. V lost 1 base and J lost 1, with 14 bases in between. The CDR3 protein is CASSLMGGRGNTEAFF. CDR3 DNA sequence: TGCGCCAGCAGCTTGATGGGGGGGCGCGGGAACACTGAAGCTTTCTTT.

The gene calls are TRBV19 and TRBJ1-6; TRBD1 agrees at 8 bases. CDR3 length equals 14 residues. J gave up 7 bases and V 5 bases, and 4 bases lay outside the gene matches. Germline lookup yields CDR1 LNHDA and CDR2 SQIVND (reference sequence). Here the CDR3 DNA reads TGTGCCAGTAGTTTTGGACAGGGAAATTCACCCCTCCACTTT. Translated, it gives CASSFGQGNSPLHF.

This chain joins TRBV12-3 or TRBV12-4 and TRBJ1-1; 8 bases line up with TRBD1. V gave up 7 bases and J gave up 8 bases; unmatched junction bases: 9. This CDR3 has 13 amino acids. The CDR3 DNA reads as TGTGCCAGCACCCGGGACAGGCGCTCGGAAGCTTTCTTT. Translated: CASTRDRRSEAFF.

V and J are TRBV12-5 and TRBJ2-1; perhaps TRBD2 as D (6 bases). Germline V lookup: CDR1 LGHNT, CDR2 FRNRAP. With 1 base removed from V and 9 bases from J, the gap between germline ends came to 13 bases. The CDR3 is made up of 14 amino acids. CDR3 loop: CASGLAGDTGEQFF. The CDR3 nucleotides are TGTGCTAGTGGTTTGGCGGGGGATACAGGTGAGCAGTTCTTC.

The V gene is TRBV19, the J gene TRBJ1-6, with a tentative D call TRBD1 (6 bases). CDR1 is LNHDA and CDR2 is SQIVND in the germline V gene (reference sequence). This CDR3 contains 15 residues. Trimming removed 6 bases from V and 7 bases from J, with 16 bases in between. The CDR3 DNA follows: TGTGCCAGTAGGGACCGGCCCCAGGGGAATTCACCCCTCCACTTT. Encoded protein: CASRDRPQGNSPLHF.

In DNA, the CDR3 is TGTGCCAGCAGTTTGAAGGGGGTCCCTCTGAACACCGGGGAGCTGTTTTTT. This sequence encodes CASSLKGVPLNTGELFF. The rearrangement joins TRBV27 to TRBJ2-2, with D perhaps matching TRBD1 (6 bases). V lost 3 bases and J 1 base, leaving 15 bases between the germline ends. The V gene's germline CDR1 is MNHEY and CDR2 SMNVEV (reference sequence). The CDR3 length is 17 residues.

CDR3 coding DNA: TGTGCCACCAGCAGAGATTACTCAGGGAGGACTGAAGCTTTCTTT. Residues: CATSRDYSGRTEAFF. V usage is TRBV15 and J usage is TRBJ1-1; the D gene is possibly TRBD1 (5 bases). In germline, CDR1 is LNHNV, CDR2 YYDKDF (reference sequence). The CDR3 length is 15 residues. V lost 0 bases and J lost 5, with 13 bases in between.

The CDR3 region has the DNA TGTGCCATCAGTGAGCCAATTAATCCGGGACTAGCGGGCCAAGAGACCCAGTACTTC. Protein sequence: CAISEPINPGLAGQETQYF. This chain uses TRBV10-3 with TRBJ2-5; TRBD2 matches at 12 bases. CDR1 and CDR2 from the germline V gene are ENHRY and SYGVKD. V lost 2 bases, J lost 1 base, and 11 bases stayed unmatched. The CDR3 runs 19 residues.

In this sample, this clone turned up a few times. The chain uses TRBV27 and TRBJ1-5; 7 bases match TRBD1. The CDR3 totals 15 residues. Germline V CDR1 and CDR2: MNHEY, SMNVEV (reference sequence). J was trimmed by 1 base and V by 3 bases; bases with no gene match: 3. The DNA of the CDR3 is TGTGCCAGCAGTTTTCAGACAGGGAGCAATCAGCCCCAGCATTTT. Protein sequence: CASSFQTGSNQPQHF.

Only one count was recorded for this clone. The genes are TRBV28 and TRBJ1-5; the match to TRBD1 covers 8 bases. The CDR3 runs 17 residues. In germline, CDR1 is MDHEN, CDR2 SYDVKM. The junction had 8 bases not matched to a gene; V was cut back by 4 bases and J by 0 bases. The CDR3 coding sequence is TGTGCCAGCAGTTCCGGGACAGGATTTAATAGCAATCAGCCCCAGCATTTT. Its protein is CASSSGTGFNSNQPQHF. The full variable domain, rest sourced from reference TRBV28 and TRBJ1-5, is DVKVTQSSRYLVKRTGEKVFLECVQDMDHENMFWYRQDPGLGLRLIYFSYDVKMKEKGDIPEGYSVSREKKERFSLILESASTNQTSMYLCASSSGTGFNSNQPQHFGDGTRLSIL.

This clone was seen only a few times. The J gene is TRBJ2-7, the V gene TRBV3-1 (or the pseudogene TRBV3-2); 11 bases are shared with TRBD2. The CDR3 loop spans 16 amino acids. In germline, CDR1 is LGHDT, CDR2 YNNKEL (reference sequence). After removal of 5 bases from V and 1 base from J, the junction contained 7 bases not matched to a gene. CDR3 coding DNA: TGTGCCAGCAGCTTCATAGCGGGAGGGCCTTCCTACGAGCAGTACTTC. The encoded protein is CASSFIAGGPSYEQYF.

The V gene is TRBV11-1, the J gene TRBJ2-4, with D maybe TRBD1 (6 bases). Germline V gene lookup returns CDR1 SGHAT and CDR2 FQDESV (reference sequence). This CDR3 comprises 16 residues. Trimming took off 2 bases at V and 8 bases at J, with 19 bases between the two ends. The CDR3 bases are TGTGCCAGCAGCTTATCACGTCAGGGGTTTACGGACATTCAGTACTTC. Encoded protein: CASSLSRQGFTDIQYF. Filled out from reference TRBV11-1 and TRBJ2-4, the complete variable domain reads EAEVAQSPRYKITEKSQAVAFWCDPISGHATLYWYRQILGQGPELLVQFQDESVVDDSQLPKDRFSAERLKGVDSTLKIQPAELGDSAMYLCASSLSRQGFTDIQYFGAGTRLSVL.

The chain recombines TRBV2 with TRBJ2-3; 11 bases agree with TRBD1. With V trimmed by 6 bases and J by 1 base, 3 bases remained unmatched. This CDR3 is 15 amino acids long. Per germline, CDR1 SNHLY and CDR2 FYNNEI. This CDR3 is CASRRDRGGTDTQYF. For the CDR3, the DNA is TGTGCCAGCAGGAGGGACAGGGGGGGCACAGATACGCAGTATTTT.